Listed below are T cell receptor beta chains from one sample, sequenced in a study of blood T cell repertoires in COVID-19. TCRdb keeps only in-frame clones here, not all; method: immunoSEQ multiplex PCR. The sample shows some 230,000 clones, roughly 85% of them seen only once. Sequenced sample: peripheral blood. The receptors were gathered from a middle-aged man with acute or convalescent COVID-19. Each CDR3 is given with its conserved first and last residue. A D gene is named only where the DNA matches it firmly. Expanded clones are given a class, and other clones once, few, many or no size at all.

J gene: TRBJ2-7
D gene: TRBD1
V gene: TRBV5-1
clone size: .
CDR3 protein: CASSVGTAYEQYF
CDR3 DNA: TGCGCCAGCAGCGTGGGGACAGCCTACGAGCAGTACTTC

J gene: TRBJ1-1
D gene: .
V gene: TRBV30
clone size: .
CDR3 protein: CAWSVLFGRVDTEAFF
CDR3 DNA: TGTGCCTGGAGTGTACTCTTCGGGAGGGTGGACACTGAAGCTTTCTTT

J gene: TRBJ2-7
D gene: TRBD1
V gene: TRBV19
clone size: .
CDR3 protein: CASSMGQGSYEQYF
CDR3 DNA: TGTGCCAGTAGTATGGGACAGGGCTCCTACGAGCAGTACTTC

J gene: TRBJ2-3
D gene: TRBD2
V gene: TRBV9
clone size: .
CDR3 protein: CASSVADAAGALGTDTQYF
CDR3 DNA: TGTGCCAGCAGCGTAGCTGACGCAGCGGGGGCCCTCGGTACAGATACGCAGTATTTT

J gene: TRBJ1-2
D gene: .
V gene: TRBV3-1/TRBV3-2
clone size: .
CDR3 protein: CASSQDSDRGYTF
CDR3 DNA: TGTGCCAGCAGCCAAGATAGTGACAGGGGCTACACCTTC

J gene: TRBJ1-4
D gene: .
V gene: TRBV5-1
clone size: .
CDR3 protein: CASSLGQGNNEKLFF
CDR3 DNA: TGCGCCAGCAGCTTGGGGCAGGGTAATAATGAAAAACTGTTTTTT

J gene: TRBJ2-7
D gene: .
V gene: TRBV29-1
clone size: .
CDR3 protein: CSVEGDQAGSYEQYF
CDR3 DNA: TGCAGCGTTGAAGGAGATCAGGCGGGCTCCTACGAGCAGTACTTC

J gene: TRBJ2-2
D gene: .
V gene: TRBV30
clone size: .
CDR3 protein: CAWSQLATNTGELFF
CDR3 DNA: TGTGCCTGGAGTCAACTAGCAACGAACACCGGGGAGCTGTTTTTT

J gene: TRBJ1-6
D gene: .
V gene: TRBV7-2
clone size: .
CDR3 protein: CASSLLTGNSPLHF
CDR3 DNA: TGTGCCAGCAGCCTCTTAACGGGAAATTCACCCCTCCACTTT

J gene: TRBJ1-2
D gene: .
V gene: TRBV6-1
clone size: .
CDR3 protein: CASSDVLFDSLYGYTF
CDR3 DNA: TGTGCCAGCAGTGACGTTTTGTTTGACTCCCTCTATGGCTACACCTTC

J gene: TRBJ2-5
D gene: .
V gene: TRBV20-1
clone size: .
CDR3 protein: CSAYKETQYF
CDR3 DNA: TGCAGTGCTTATAAAGAGACCCAGTACTTC

J gene: TRBJ1-3
D gene: TRBD1
V gene: TRBV2
clone size: .
CDR3 protein: CASKTGQGGNTIYF
CDR3 DNA: TGTGCCAGCAAGACGGGACAGGGTGGAAACACCATATATTTT

J gene: TRBJ1-1
D gene: TRBD1
V gene: TRBV18
clone size: .
CDR3 protein: CASSGVTGDTEAFF
CDR3 DNA: TGTGCCAGCTCGGGGGTTACAGGGGACACTGAAGCTTTCTTT

J gene: TRBJ1-4
D gene: .
V gene: TRBV4-2
clone size: .
CDR3 protein: CASSQMGQGEKLFF
CDR3 DNA: TGTGCCAGCAGCCAAATGGGACAAGGTGAAAAACTGTTTTTT

J gene: TRBJ2-7
D gene: .
V gene: TRBV18
clone size: .
CDR3 protein: CASSRFEDLEQYF
CDR3 DNA: TGTGCCAGCTCACGTTTCGAGGATCTCGAGCAGTACTTC

J gene: TRBJ2-6
D gene: TRBD2
V gene: TRBV7-9
clone size: .
CDR3 protein: CASSLAGEGSKSGANVLTF
CDR3 DNA: TGTGCCAGCAGCTTAGCGGGGGAGGGGAGCAAATCTGGGGCCAACGTCCTGACTTTC

J gene: TRBJ2-7
D gene: .
V gene: TRBV5-6
clone size: .
CDR3 protein: CASSLLRGEQYF
CDR3 DNA: TGTGCCAGCAGCTTACTCAGGGGCGAGCAGTACTTC

J gene: TRBJ1-1
D gene: TRBD1
V gene: TRBV6-5
clone size: .
CDR3 protein: CASTLDRDQDTEAFF
CDR3 DNA: TGTGCCAGCACTTTAGACAGGGATCAGGACACTGAAGCTTTCTTT

J gene: TRBJ2-1
D gene: TRBD2
V gene: TRBV10-1
clone size: once
CDR3 protein: CASSVASGAYNEQFF
CDR3 DNA: TGCGCCAGCAGTGTGGCTAGCGGGGCCTACAATGAGCAGTTCTTC

J gene: TRBJ1-2
D gene: TRBD1
V gene: TRBV2
clone size: .
CDR3 protein: CASSEAQQGNGYTF
CDR3 DNA: TGTGCCAGCAGTGAAGCTCAACAGGGGAACGGCTACACCTTC

J gene: TRBJ1-5
D gene: .
V gene: TRBV2
clone size: .
CDR3 protein: CASIPGGEGPQPQHF
CDR3 DNA: TGTGCCAGCATACCCGGGGGTGAGGGCCCTCAGCCCCAGCATTTT

J gene: TRBJ1-5
D gene: TRBD1
V gene: TRBV7-7
clone size: .
CDR3 protein: CASSPLRQGTQPQHF
CDR3 DNA: TGTGCCAGCAGCCCCTTGAGACAGGGAACCCAGCCCCAGCATTTT

J gene: TRBJ2-3
D gene: .
V gene: TRBV10-2
clone size: .
CDR3 protein: CASTKTVRDTQYF
CDR3 DNA: TGCGCCAGCACCAAGACAGTACGAGATACGCAGTATTTT

J gene: TRBJ2-6
D gene: .
V gene: TRBV13
clone size: .
CDR3 protein: CASSLLGSGANVLTF
CDR3 DNA: TGTGCCAGCAGCTTACTGGGCTCTGGGGCTAACGTCCTGACTTTC

J gene: TRBJ1-2
D gene: TRBD1
V gene: TRBV12-5
clone size: many
CDR3 protein: CASGFHHTGQARTDGYTF
CDR3 DNA: TGTGCTAGTGGTTTCCATCACACCGGACAGGCGCGCACAGATGGCTACACCTTC

J gene: TRBJ2-1
D gene: .
V gene: TRBV6-1
clone size: .
CDR3 protein: CASSSGRYNEQFF
CDR3 DNA: TGTGCCAGTTCTAGTGGTCGGTACAATGAGCAGTTCTTC

J gene: TRBJ2-3
D gene: TRBD2
V gene: TRBV11-1
clone size: .
CDR3 protein: CASSLGSSGGYTQYF
CDR3 DNA: TGTGCCAGCAGCTTAGGGTCTAGCGGGGGTTATACGCAGTATTTT

J gene: TRBJ2-7
D gene: TRBD2
V gene: TRBV28
clone size: .
CDR3 protein: CASGRESDYEQYF
CDR3 DNA: TGTGCCAGCGGGAGGGAGTCCGACTACGAGCAGTACTTC

J gene: TRBJ1-1
D gene: TRBD1
V gene: TRBV6-5
clone size: once
CDR3 protein: CASSPLPGQGSEAFF
CDR3 DNA: TGTGCCAGCAGCCCACTTCCGGGACAGGGCTCTGAAGCTTTCTTT

J gene: TRBJ1-2
D gene: .
V gene: TRBV6-6
clone size: .
CDR3 protein: CASEQRTNYGYTF
CDR3 DNA: TGTGCCAGTGAGCAGCGCACAAACTATGGCTACACCTTC

J gene: TRBJ2-3
D gene: .
V gene: TRBV9
clone size: .
CDR3 protein: CASSALSAATDTQYF
CDR3 DNA: TGTGCCAGCAGCGCTCTGAGCGCCGCCACAGATACGCAGTATTTT

J gene: TRBJ1-2
D gene: TRBD1
V gene: TRBV7-3
clone size: .
CDR3 protein: CASSLQGATPNYGYTF
CDR3 DNA: TGTGCCAGCAGCTTACAGGGGGCGACTCCTAACTATGGCTACACCTTC

J gene: TRBJ1-1
D gene: TRBD1
V gene: TRBV5-1
clone size: .
CDR3 protein: CASSLKDRVTEAFF
CDR3 DNA: TGCGCCAGCAGCCTGAAAGACAGGGTGACTGAAGCTTTCTTT

J gene: TRBJ2-2
D gene: TRBD2
V gene: TRBV19
clone size: .
CDR3 protein: CATRGGRGSYLGTGELFF
CDR3 DNA: TGTGCCACCCGCGGGGGGCGGGGGTCCTATCTGGGGACCGGGGAGCTGTTTTTT

J gene: TRBJ2-1
D gene: TRBD1
V gene: TRBV3-1/TRBV3-2
clone size: .
CDR3 protein: CASSPLSNLQGGEQFF
CDR3 DNA: TGTGCCAGCAGCCCACTTTCCAACTTACAGGGGGGTGAGCAGTTCTTC

J gene: TRBJ1-1
D gene: .
V gene: TRBV5-4
clone size: .
CDR3 protein: CASSLAGARDTEAFF
CDR3 DNA: TGTGCCAGCAGCCTAGCGGGGGCGCGGGACACTGAAGCTTTCTTT

J gene: TRBJ1-1
D gene: .
V gene: TRBV5-5
clone size: .
CDR3 protein: CASSLEGRGNTEAFF
CDR3 DNA: TGTGCCAGCAGCTTGGAGGGCAGGGGGAACACTGAAGCTTTCTTT

J gene: TRBJ2-1
D gene: .
V gene: TRBV20-1
clone size: .
CDR3 protein: CSASRGGRLEYNEQFF
CDR3 DNA: TGCAGTGCTAGTCGTGGGGGGAGACTCGAATACAATGAGCAGTTCTTC

J gene: TRBJ1-4
D gene: .
V gene: TRBV5-5
clone size: .
CDR3 protein: CASNEQASALFF
CDR3 DNA: TGTGCCAGCAACGAACAGGCTAGTGCTCTGTTTTTT

J gene: TRBJ2-7
D gene: TRBD1
V gene: TRBV4-2
clone size: .
CDR3 protein: CASSPGTGIYEQYF
CDR3 DNA: TGTGCCAGCAGCCCCGGGACAGGGATCTACGAGCAGTACTTC

J gene: TRBJ1-3
D gene: .
V gene: TRBV29-1
clone size: .
CDR3 protein: CSVEEKGAHRAGNTIYF
CDR3 DNA: TGCAGCGTTGAAGAGAAGGGAGCCCATCGAGCCGGAAACACCATATATTTT

J gene: TRBJ2-6
D gene: .
V gene: TRBV27
clone size: .
CDR3 protein: CASSPQTGRLGANVLTF
CDR3 DNA: TGTGCCAGCAGTCCGCAGACAGGGAGGCTGGGGGCCAACGTCCTGACTTTC